The 19 T cell receptor beta chains below come from one sample, sequenced in a study of CD8+CD57+ T cells in acquired aplastic anemia. The study profiled TCR beta VDJ and CDR3 using genomic DNA as template. TCRdb recomputed calls from the reads with MiXCR, one row per CDR3 protein. The sample includes approximately 300,000 distinct CDR3 sequences, 50% to 65% of them seen just once. The patients chosen for sequencing had shown expansion of CD8+CD57+ cells (detected by flow cytometry). Sequencing input: sorted CD4+, CD8+, or CD8+CD57+ T cells (not recorded which) from PBMCs. The origin of the receptors is a human donor with aplastic anemia.

In regard to this clonotype: One junction end disagrees with the germline gene, perhaps due to a read error. This sequence joins TRBV7-9 and TRBJ2-5; D might be TRBD2 (6 bases). This CDR3 region has 15 residues. Germline CDR1 and CDR2: SEHNR and FQNEAQ (reference sequence). The DNA of the CDR3 is TGTGCCAGCAGCCTAGCGACCTCTAGGTGGGGGACCCAGGACTTC. It codes for CASSLATSRWGTQDF.

This clonotype was seen many times. The gene calls are TRBV5-1 and TRBJ1-1, with D unresolved. The CDR3 spans 14 residues. Per the germline V gene, CDR1 is SGHRS and CDR2 is YFSETQ. Trimming removed 0 bases from V and 2 bases from J, with 8 bases in between. The CDR3 loop is CASSLVGTNTEAFF. CDR3 in DNA: TGCGCCAGCAGCTTGGTTGGAACTAACACTGAAGCTTTCTTT.

This clonotype was picked up a small number of times. V usage is TRBV6-1 and J usage is TRBJ2-4; 8 nucleotides agree with TRBD1. Germline CDR1 reads MNHNS; CDR2 reads SASEGT. CDR3 length: 14 amino acids. Trimming at V came to 3 bases and at J to 8 bases, leaving 6 bases not matched to a gene. The CDR3 spells CASSEAGGSDIQYF. Here the CDR3 DNA reads TGTGCCAGCAGTGAGGCAGGGGGCTCGGACATTCAGTACTTC.

The V gene is TRBV3-1, the J gene TRBJ1-5, with D uncertain. V dropped 1 base and J dropped 1 base, with 14 bases sitting between them. Germline V gene lookup returns CDR1 LGHDT and CDR2 YNNKEL (reference sequence). The CDR3 has 17 amino acids. The CDR3 sequence: CASSQGVSPGSNQPQHF. The CDR3 DNA reads as TGTGCCAGCAGCCAAGGCGTTTCTCCCGGGAGCAATCAGCCCCAGCATTTT.

This chain uses TRBV7-3 with TRBJ2-2, with 8 bases that match TRBD2. The CDR3 covers 16 residues. The germline CDR1 and CDR2 sequences are SGHTA and FQGTGA. V lost 2 bases to trimming and J lost 7 bases; unmatched junction nucleotides: 9. The CDR3 reads CASSLDTGGHVGELFF. The CDR3 nucleotides read TGTGCCAGCAGCTTAGATACGGGGGGGCATGTCGGGGAGCTGTTTTTT.

This clonotype was found many times. J is TRBJ2-7 and V is TRBV6-1, with 8 bases matching TRBD2. The V gene's germline CDR1 is MNHNS and CDR2 SASEGT. The junction had 9 bases not matched to a gene; V was cut back by 5 bases and J by 0 bases. CDR3 length: 16 amino acids. The CDR3: CASSLTSGTSSYEQYF. The CDR3 coding sequence is TGTGCCAGCAGTCTCACATCCGGGACTAGCTCCTACGAGCAGTACTTC.

This clonotype was counted many times. The chain combines TRBV5-6 with TRBJ2-7; no definite D call. The germline CDR1 and CDR2 sequences are SGHDT and YYEEEE. The CDR3 has 11 amino acids. Trimming took 4 bases from V and 3 from J, leaving 5 bases between them. CDR3 protein: CASSDGYEQYF. CDR3 coding DNA: TGTGCCAGCAGCGACGGCTACGAGCAGTACTTC.

In this sample, this clonotype turned up once. The chain carries TRBV10-3 and TRBJ1-3, with D hard to call. V lost 0 bases and J 0 bases, leaving 9 bases between the germline ends. The germline CDR1 and CDR2 sequences are ENHRY and SYGVKD. This CDR3 has 16 amino acids. CDR3 sequence: CAISESGWDSGNTIYF. DNA for the CDR3: TGTGCCATCAGTGAGTCTGGGTGGGACTCTGGAAACACCATATATTTT.

The genes are TRBV5-1 and TRBJ2-1; a possible D gene is TRBD1 (6 bases). CDR1 is SGHRS, CDR2 YFSETQ, per germline. The CDR3 is made up of 14 amino acids. V lost 1 base, J lost 4 bases, and 9 bases lay in between. The CDR3 here is CASSLTQGYNEQFF. The CDR3 nucleotides read TGCGCCAGCAGCTTGACCCAGGGGTACAATGAGCAGTTCTTC.

The V call is TRBV29-1, the J call TRBJ1-1, with TRBD1 as a possible D gene (5 bases). The CDR3 has 15 residues. V lost 1 base, J lost 4 bases, and 16 bases lay in between. From germline, CDR1 is SQVTM and CDR2 ANQGSEA. CDR3 region: CSVEATRQWSTEAFF. CDR3 bases: TGCAGCGTTGAAGCAACCAGACAGTGGAGCACTGAAGCTTTCTTT.

This clonotype has a count of ten or more. This sequence joins TRBV19 and TRBJ1-5; no firm D call. The germline V gene has CDR1 LNHDA and CDR2 SQIVND (reference sequence). The ends were cut back, 0 bases at V and 0 bases at J, with 12 bases in the middle. CDR3 length: 17 amino acids. CDR3 DNA: TGTGCCAGTAGTATAGATCACGGGGAAAATAGCAATCAGCCCCAGCATTTT. Encoded protein: CASSIDHGENSNQPQHF.

The chain uses TRBV9 and TRBJ2-1, with 8 bases lining up with TRBD1. J lost 5 bases, V lost 3 bases, and 7 bases had no gene match. This CDR3 spans 15 amino acids. Germline lookup yields CDR1 SGDLS and CDR2 YYNGEE. The CDR3 DNA follows: TGTGCCAGCAGCGCGGGTGGACAGGGAAACAATGAGCAGTTCTTC. This encodes CASSAGGQGNNEQFF.

The chain has TRBV7-3 and TRBJ1-1; D unresolved. CDR1 is SGHTA and CDR2 is FQGTGA in the germline V gene. V lost 5 bases and J 5 bases, leaving 15 bases between the germline ends. The CDR3 sequence is 14 residues long. CDR3 sequence (DNA): TGTGCCAGCAGCCAAAGGGTCTTGGGAACTGAAGCTTTCTTT. Protein product: CASSQRVLGTEAFF. Using reference TRBV7-3 and TRBJ1-1 for the parts outside the CDR3, the full variable domain is GAGVSQTPSNKVTEKGKYVELRCDPISGHTALYWYRQSLGQGPEFLIYFQGTGAADDSGLPNDRFFAVRPEGSVSTLKIQRTERGDSAVYLCASSQRVLGTEAFFGQGTRLTVV.

The chain carries TRBV19 and TRBJ1-2, with D possibly matching TRBD1 (5 bases). The CDR3 has 13 residues. Germline V gives CDR1 LNHDA, CDR2 SQIVND (reference sequence). V was shortened by 8 bases and J by 12 bases, with 22 bases between the two germline ends. The CDR3 reads CASLSGLPQGNTF. In DNA, the CDR3 is TGTGCCAGTCTTTCGGGACTCCCTCAAGGAAACACCTTC.

The chain uses TRBV6-6 and TRBJ2-5; 8 bases align to TRBD2. The CDR3 consists of 14 residues. Germline trimming cut 10 bases from V and 5 bases from J; bases unmatched to any gene: 12. The germline V gene has CDR1 MNHNY and CDR2 SVGAGI (reference sequence). DNA of the CDR3: TGTGCCAACAGCATGGGACTAGAGAGGGAGACCCAGTACTTC. Its translation is CANSMGLERETQYF.

For this clonotype: At one end, the junction sequence differs from germline, possibly due to a read error. This rearrangement joins TRBV7-2 to TRBJ2-3; 8 bases map to TRBD1. Germline-derived CDR1 and CDR2 are SGHTA and FQGNSA. The CDR3 loop spans 14 amino acids. The CDR3 protein is CASSPWTGSDRQYF. CDR3 bases: TGTGCCAGTAGCCCCTGGACAGGGTCCGATAGGCAGTATTTT.

V and J are TRBV9 and TRBJ2-7; the D is unclear. Germline V lookup: CDR1 SGDLS, CDR2 YYNGEE. V was clipped by 0 bases and J by 0 bases, with 7 bases between them. The CDR3 is made up of 14 amino acids. The DNA of the CDR3 is TGTGCCAGCAGCGTAGTGGCTAGCTCCTACGAGCAGTACTTC. Its protein is CASSVVASSYEQYF.

CDR3 sequence: CASSLGRTEAFF. In DNA, the CDR3 is TGTGCCAGCTCACTAGGGAGGACTGAAGCTTTCTTT. This chain joins TRBV5-5 and TRBJ1-1; D gene uncertain. The CDR3 covers 12 residues. Germline-derived CDR1 and CDR2 are SGHKS and YYEKEE (reference sequence). Trimming took 7 bases from V and 5 from J, leaving 12 bases between them.

In this sample, this clonotype turned up many times. The rearrangement joins TRBV14 to TRBJ2-6; no definite D call. CDR3 length: 15 amino acids. Germline V CDR1 and CDR2: SGHDN, FVKESK. Trimming shortened V by 4 bases and J by 0 bases, and 7 bases separated the two germline ends. Here the CDR3 DNA reads TGTGCCAGCAGCCCACTACGCTCTGGGGCCAACGTCCTGACTTTC. Translating gives CASSPLRSGANVLTF.